Below are 17 T cell receptor beta chains sequenced from a single sample in a study of siplizumab effects on memory and regulatory T cells. Clones were sequenced by immunoSEQ multiplex PCR, and TCRdb holds only the in-frame ones, with some missing. There are 50,000 to 75,000 clones in the sample; approximately 96% occur only once, and more than 0.075% lies in the top ten. Sequencing was carried out using naive CD8+ T cells sorted from blood. The receptors originated from a human donor in good health.

The chain has TRBV6-6 and TRBJ2-5; D gene unclear. Looked up from germline, CDR1 is MNHNY and CDR2 is SVGAGI (reference sequence). V shed 0 bases and J shed 5 bases, with 1 base lying between them. The CDR3 loop spans 11 amino acids. CDR3 amino acids: CASSYSETQYF. The CDR3 DNA reads as TGTGCCAGCAGTTACTCCGAGACCCAGTACTTC.

The chain is built from TRBV7-9 and TRBJ2-3, with D unresolved. Trimming shortened V by 4 bases and J by 4 bases, and 12 bases separated the two germline ends. Germline V gene data show CDR1 as SEHNR and CDR2 as FQNEAQ (reference sequence). This CDR3 region has 14 residues. CDR3 sequence reads: CASSSPVPPDTQYF. CDR3 coding DNA: TGTGCCAGCAGCTCACCGGTGCCGCCAGATACGCAGTATTTT.

This chain connects TRBV15 to TRBJ1-1, with D possibly matching TRBD1 (6 bases). Germline V gives CDR1 LNHNV, CDR2 YYDKDF (reference sequence). The CDR3 extends over 11 amino acids. V shed 11 bases and J shed 13 bases, with 20 bases lying between them. CDR3 in amino acids: CAGRAGVVCFF. The CDR3 nucleotides read TGTGCCGGCAGGGCAGGGGTGGTTTGTTTCTTT.

V gene TRBV30 combines with J gene TRBJ2-7, with a possible D match to TRBD2 (5 bases). The CDR3 contains 14 residues. Between the trimmed V and J ends, which lost 4 bases and 2 bases, there was a span of 15 bases. The germline CDR1 and CDR2 sequences are GTSNPN and SVGIG (reference sequence). The CDR3 reads CAWTGGGGTYEQYF. Here the CDR3 DNA reads TGTGCCTGGACCGGAGGCGGCGGTACCTACGAGCAGTACTTC.

This chain uses TRBV5-4 with TRBJ2-3; D assignment may be TRBD1 or TRBD2 (5 bases each). Per germline, CDR1 SGHNT and CDR2 YYREEE (reference sequence). Trimming removed 9 bases at V and 4 bases at J, with 21 bases between. There are 15 residues in the CDR3. DNA for the CDR3: TGTGCCACCAACCTCGGGACCAAGCCGGCAGATACGCAGTATTTT. It specifies CATNLGTKPADTQYF.

The genes are TRBV19 and TRBJ1-1; D unresolved. V lost 7 bases and J 1 base, leaving 7 bases between the germline ends. There are 12 residues in the CDR3. Germline CDR1 is LNHDA and CDR2 is SQIVND (reference sequence). CDR3 in amino acids: CASIEGNTEAFF. The DNA for the CDR3 is TGTGCCAGTATTGAGGGGAACACTGAAGCTTTCTTT.

The rearrangement links TRBV7-3 to TRBJ2-3; 10 positions agree with TRBD2. The CDR3 is 15 amino acids. V trimming: 5 bases; J trimming: 1 base; junction bases outside the gene matches: 3. From germline, CDR1 is SGHTA and CDR2 FQGTGA. The CDR3 sequence is CASSPGTSGTDTQYF. The CDR3 nucleotides are TGTGCCAGCAGCCCGGGGACTAGCGGCACAGATACGCAGTATTTT. The full variable domain, its missing parts supplied by reference TRBV7-3 and TRBJ2-3, is GAGVSQTPSNKVTEKGKYVELRCDPISGHTALYWYRQSLGQGPEFLIYFQGTGAADDSGLPNDRFFAVRPEGSVSTLKIQRTERGDSAVYLCASSPGTSGTDTQYFGPGTRLTVL.

The genes are TRBV11-2 and TRBJ2-1, with 9 bases fitting TRBD2. J gave up 8 bases and V 1 base, and 15 bases lay outside the gene matches. Germline V gene data show CDR1 as SGHAT and CDR2 as FQNNGV. The CDR3 spans 18 residues. CDR3 nucleotide sequence: TGTGCCAGCAGCTTAGGTTCCCCCGGGACTAGCCTTAGCCATGAGCAGTTCTTC. This encodes CASSLGSPGTSLSHEQFF.

DNA for the CDR3: TGTGCCAGCAGCTTGACAGGGGGGGAAAAACTGTTTTTT. Its translation is CASSLTGGEKLFF. The gene calls are TRBV7-9 and TRBJ1-4; 9 nucleotides agree with TRBD1. Germline CDR1 is SEHNR and CDR2 is FQNEAQ (reference sequence). J was trimmed by 8 bases and V by 3 bases; bases with no gene match: 1. This CDR3 is built from 13 residues.

V is TRBV28 and J is TRBJ1-3, with D tentatively TRBD1 (6 bases). The CDR3 spans 17 residues. Trimming removed 3 bases from V and 4 bases from J, with 19 bases in between. Per the germline V gene, CDR1 is MDHEN and CDR2 is SYDVKM. The CDR3 DNA reads as TGTGCCAGCAGTTTTCTCTCTTCGGGGGCGCGGGGAAACACCATATATTTT. This codes for CASSFLSSGARGNTIYF.

The V and J genes are TRBV27 and TRBJ2-7; 7 bases line up with TRBD1. Looked up from germline, CDR1 is MNHEY and CDR2 is SMNVEV (reference sequence). Germline trimming cut 8 bases from V and 5 bases from J; bases unmatched to any gene: 9. The CDR3 length is 13 residues. The CDR3, as DNA: TGTGCCAGCGGATTGACAGGGAACCACGAGCAGTACTTC. Its translation: CASGLTGNHEQYF.

V and J are TRBV6-1 and TRBJ2-5; 9 bases align to TRBD1. The germline CDR1 and CDR2 sequences are MNHNS and SASEGT. V lost 10 bases and J lost 5; bases outside the gene matches: 2. The CDR3 covers 11 residues. CDR3 in amino acids: CATTGGETQYF. For the CDR3, the DNA is TGTGCCACGACAGGGGGTGAGACCCAGTACTTC.

This clone occurred once. The rearrangement joins TRBV2 to TRBJ1-1; D possibly corresponds to TRBD1 (5 bases). This CDR3 is 11 amino acids long. In germline, CDR1 is SNHLY, CDR2 FYNNEI. V shed 8 bases and J shed 1 base, with 5 bases lying between them. The CDR3 spells CASGANTEAFF. The CDR3, as DNA: TGTGCCAGCGGGGCGAACACTGAAGCTTTCTTT.

The chain couples TRBV25-1 to TRBJ1-6; D unresolved. The CDR3 has 18 residues. CDR1 and CDR2 from the germline V gene are MGHDK and SYGVNS. V dropped 4 bases and J dropped 0 bases, with 16 bases sitting between them. CDR3 DNA: TGTGCCAGCAGTGCTCGGGCAAGCCTTAGCTCCTATAATTCACCCCTCCACTTT. Amino acid sequence: CASSARASLSSYNSPLHF.

The chain has TRBV4-2 and TRBJ1-1; D unclear. The length of the CDR3 is 15 residues. Germline assignment: CDR1 LGHNA and CDR2 YNFKEQ. V was shortened by 0 bases and J by 4 bases, with 12 bases between the two germline ends. DNA of the CDR3: TGTGCCAGCAGCCAAGAAGCCTCCACGGGCACTGAAGCTTTCTTT. It translates to CASSQEASTGTEAFF.

V and J are TRBV4-1 and TRBJ1-4; maybe TRBD1 (5 bases). V was cut by 5 bases and J by 14 bases, with 12 bases left in between. In germline, CDR1 is MGHRA, CDR2 YSYEKL. The CDR3 is 11 amino acids. CDR3 in amino acids: CASSGGLVLFF. Written as DNA, the CDR3 is TGCGCCAGCAGCGGGGGGTTAGTGCTGTTTTTT.

This clone came up once. The chain couples TRBV14 to TRBJ2-5, with D unresolved. The closer fit of TRBJ2-7 to the DNA end suggests the J call may be wrong. This CDR3 has 13 amino acids. Germline V gene data show CDR1 as SGHDN and CDR2 as FVKESK. The CDR3 DNA is TGTGCCAGCAGCCAAGGGTCTTACTACGAGCAGTACTTC. This gives the protein CASSQGSYYEQYF.